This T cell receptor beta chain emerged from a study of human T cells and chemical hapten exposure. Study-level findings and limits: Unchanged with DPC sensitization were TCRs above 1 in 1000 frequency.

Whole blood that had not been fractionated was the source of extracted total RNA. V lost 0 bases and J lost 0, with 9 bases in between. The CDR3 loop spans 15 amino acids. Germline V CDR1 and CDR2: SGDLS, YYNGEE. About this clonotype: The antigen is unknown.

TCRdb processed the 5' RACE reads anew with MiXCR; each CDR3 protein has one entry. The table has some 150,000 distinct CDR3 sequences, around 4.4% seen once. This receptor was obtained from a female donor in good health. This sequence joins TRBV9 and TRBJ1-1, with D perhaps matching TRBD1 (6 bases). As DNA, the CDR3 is TGTGCCAGCAGCGTAGAGGGGGGCTTGAACACTGAAGCTTTCTTT. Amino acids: CASSVEGGLNTEAFF.